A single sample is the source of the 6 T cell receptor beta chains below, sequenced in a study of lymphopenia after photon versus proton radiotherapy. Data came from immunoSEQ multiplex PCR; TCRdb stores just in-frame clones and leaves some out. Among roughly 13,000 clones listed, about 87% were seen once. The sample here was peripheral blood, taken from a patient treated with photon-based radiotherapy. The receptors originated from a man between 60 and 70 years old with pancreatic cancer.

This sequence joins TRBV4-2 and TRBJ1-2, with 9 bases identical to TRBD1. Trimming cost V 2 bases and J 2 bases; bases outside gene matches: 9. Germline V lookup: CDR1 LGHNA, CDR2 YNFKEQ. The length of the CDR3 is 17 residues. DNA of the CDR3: TGTGCCAGCAGCCAAAGGTACACCGGGACAGGGAACTATGGCTACACCTTC. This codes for CASSQRYTGTGNYGYTF.

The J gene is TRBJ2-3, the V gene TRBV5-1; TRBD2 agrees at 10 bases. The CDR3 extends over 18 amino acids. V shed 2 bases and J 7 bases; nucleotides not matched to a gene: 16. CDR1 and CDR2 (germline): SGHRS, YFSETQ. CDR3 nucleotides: TGCGCCAGCAGCTTCGCAGGGGGCCCAGCGGGGGGGCCTAATACGCAGTATTTT. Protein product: CASSFAGGPAGGPNTQYF.

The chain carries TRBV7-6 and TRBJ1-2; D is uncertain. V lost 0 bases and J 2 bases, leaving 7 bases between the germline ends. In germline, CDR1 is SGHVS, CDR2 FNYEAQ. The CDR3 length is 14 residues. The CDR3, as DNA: TGTGCCAGCAGCTTAGCCGGGTCCAACTATGGCTACACCTTC. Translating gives CASSLAGSNYGYTF.

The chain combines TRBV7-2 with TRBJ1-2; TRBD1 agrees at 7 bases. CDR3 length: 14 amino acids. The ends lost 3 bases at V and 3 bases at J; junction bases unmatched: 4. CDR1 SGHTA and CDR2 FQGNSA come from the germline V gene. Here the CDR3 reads CASSFVRGDYGYTF. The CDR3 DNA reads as TGTGCCAGCAGCTTCGTCAGGGGGGACTATGGCTACACCTTC. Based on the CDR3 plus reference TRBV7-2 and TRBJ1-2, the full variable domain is GAGVSQSPSNKVTEKGKDVELRCDPISGHTALYWYRQSLGQGLEFLIYFQGNSAPDKSGLPSDRFSAERTGGSVSTLTIQRTQQEDSAVYLCASSFVRGDYGYTFGSGTRLTVV.

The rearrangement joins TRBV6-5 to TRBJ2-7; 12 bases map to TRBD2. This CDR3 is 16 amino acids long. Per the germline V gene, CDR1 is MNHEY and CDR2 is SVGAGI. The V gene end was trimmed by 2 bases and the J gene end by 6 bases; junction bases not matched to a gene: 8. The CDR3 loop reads CASSYQRTSGAGEQYF. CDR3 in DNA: TGTGCCAGCAGTTACCAGAGGACTAGCGGGGCGGGCGAGCAGTACTTC.

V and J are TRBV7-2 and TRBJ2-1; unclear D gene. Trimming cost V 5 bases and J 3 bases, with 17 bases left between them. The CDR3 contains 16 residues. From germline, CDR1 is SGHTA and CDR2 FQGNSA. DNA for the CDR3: TGTGCCAGCAGCCAAAGTGGTGGGGTTTTCTACAATGAGCAGTTCTTC. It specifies CASSQSGGVFYNEQFF.